The 20 T cell receptor beta chains reported below all come from one sample, sequenced in a study of early T cells in non-severe SARS-CoV-2 infection. TCRdb reprocessed the 5' RACE reads via MiXCR and lists one record per CDR3 protein. The sample yields approximately 38,000 distinct CDR3 sequences, roughly 5% seen once. The sample comprised whole blood. All receptors derive from an adult who was a healthcare worker with PCR-confirmed SARS-CoV-2 infection or an uninfected control (not recorded which).

This clonotype was recorded many times. The chain joins TRBV20-1 to TRBJ1-5; tentative D call: TRBD1 (6 bases). The germline V and J ends were trimmed by 6 bases and 2 bases, with 14 bases remaining between them. CDR3 length equals 14 residues. Germline V gene lookup returns CDR1 DFQATT and CDR2 SNEGSKA (reference sequence). CDR3 bases: TGCAGTGCGCAAGACAGGAGGGGCAATCAGCCCCAGCATTTT. As protein: CSAQDRRGNQPQHF.

This clonotype has just a few counts. This may arise from a read error, as a much more abundant clone is one base away. The genes are TRBV5-6 and TRBJ2-3; D perhaps matches TRBD2 (6 bases). The germline CDR1 and CDR2 sequences are SGHDT and YYEEEE. The CDR3 is made up of 15 amino acids. The V gene lost 0 bases and the J gene lost 10 bases, with 18 bases spanning the gap. The CDR3 reads CASSLVGRGRNSQYF. CDR3 coding DNA: TGTGCCAGCAGCTTGGTTGGGCGGGGACGAAATTCGCAGTATTTT.

In its sample, this clonotype was seen many times. J is TRBJ2-5 and V is TRBV11-2, with 7 bases that match TRBD1. The CDR3 is 14 residues long. The V and J ends lost 7 bases and 4 bases, in that order; junction bases with no gene match: 9. The germline CDR1 and CDR2 sequences are SGHAT and FQNNGV. In DNA form, the CDR3 reads TGTGCCAGCACATCCCGACAGGGTCGAGAGACCCAGTACTTC. Translated: CASTSRQGRETQYF. Together with reference TRBV11-2 and TRBJ2-5, the CDR3 gives the full variable domain: EAGVAQSPRYKIIEKRQSVAFWCNPISGHATLYWYQQILGQGPKLLIQFQNNGVVDDSQLPKDRFSAERLKGVDSTLKIQPAKLEDSAVYLCASTSRQGRETQYFGPGTRLLVL.

There are a few counts of this clonotype. This chain joins TRBV3-1 and TRBJ2-1, with TRBD2 identical over 7 bases. The J segment lost 4 bases and the V segment lost 1 base, leaving 7 bases of the junction unmatched. This CDR3 is 16 amino acids long. Germline lookup yields CDR1 LGHDT and CDR2 YNNKEL (reference sequence). The CDR3: CASSQVRGSGYNEQFF. The CDR3 region has the DNA TGTGCCAGCAGCCAAGTTCGCGGGAGCGGATACAATGAGCAGTTCTTC.

This clonotype was counted at least ten times. The CDR3 DNA is TGTGCCACCAAGGGACAGACCTACGAGCAGTACTTC. This codes for CATKGQTYEQYF. This chain uses TRBV6-2 or TRBV6-3 with TRBJ2-7; 7 bases are shared with TRBD1. The CDR3 loop spans 12 amino acids. Germline V gene lookup returns CDR1 MNHEY and CDR2 SVGEGT. V gave up 10 bases and J gave up 2 bases; unmatched junction bases: 5.

At least ten counts were recorded for this clonotype. V usage is TRBV6-6 and J usage is TRBJ2-7; D not resolved. Trimming removed 0 bases from V and 2 bases from J, with 5 bases in between. The CDR3 has 13 residues. The germline CDR1 and CDR2 sequences are MNHNY and SVGAGI (reference sequence). In nucleotides, the CDR3 is TGTGCCAGCAGTTACTCCTCCCCCTACGAGCAGTACTTC. It yields the protein CASSYSSPYEQYF.

This clonotype occurred many times. V and J are TRBV11-2 and TRBJ2-2, with D hard to call. The CDR3 runs to 13 residues. Germline V gene lookup returns CDR1 SGHAT and CDR2 FQNNGV. Trimming took 5 bases from V and 2 from J, leaving 6 bases between them. The CDR3 coding sequence is TGTGCCAGCAGCCCACAAAACACCGGGGAGCTGTTTTTT. Protein: CASSPQNTGELFF. Full variable domain (remainder filled in from reference TRBV11-2 and TRBJ2-2): EAGVAQSPRYKIIEKRQSVAFWCNPISGHATLYWYQQILGQGPKLLIQFQNNGVVDDSQLPKDRFSAERLKGVDSTLKIQPAKLEDSAVYLCASSPQNTGELFFGEGSRLTVL.

This clonotype has only a few counts. This chain uses TRBV11-2 with TRBJ2-1; TRBD1 might be the D (5 bases). The V end was cut by 2 bases, the J end by 4 bases, with 12 bases between. CDR3 size: 15 residues. Germline loops: CDR1 SGHAT, CDR2 FQNNGV. For the CDR3, the DNA is TGTGCCAGCAGCTTATCCAGACAGCTATACAATGAGCAGTTCTTC. As protein: CASSLSRQLYNEQFF.

This clonotype was seen many times. J is TRBJ1-5 and V is TRBV28; D uncertain. With 5 bases removed from V and 5 bases from J, the gap between germline ends came to 13 bases. The CDR3 extends over 14 amino acids. Germline CDR1 MDHEN, CDR2 SYDVKM. The CDR3 DNA is TGTGCCAGCAGTCTCAGTGGCCTCCATCAGCCCCAGCATTTT. It specifies CASSLSGLHQPQHF.

This rearrangement joins TRBV25-1 to TRBJ2-1; D is perhaps TRBD2 (6 bases). This CDR3 comprises 15 residues. V gave up 5 bases and J gave up 2 bases, with 13 bases separating them. Germline V gene lookup returns CDR1 MGHDK and CDR2 SYGVNS. The CDR3 nucleotides read TGTGCCAGCAGTCCCCCGGGAGTCACCTACAATGAGCAGTTCTTC. Translation: CASSPPGVTYNEQFF.

This clonotype was counted ten times or more. V is TRBV12-3 or TRBV12-4 and J is TRBJ1-4; D is undetermined. The V and J ends lost 0 bases and 7 bases respectively, with 3 bases between them. There are 12 residues in the CDR3. The CDR3 bases are TGTGCCAGCAGTTTAGCGTCTGAAAAACTGTTTTTT. It translates to CASSLASEKLFF.

This clonotype was seen many times. The J gene is TRBJ2-5, the V gene TRBV20-1, with 7 bases fitting TRBD1. This CDR3 is built from 13 residues. J was trimmed by 3 bases and V by 6 bases; bases with no gene match: 7. Germline V gene lookup returns CDR1 DFQATT and CDR2 SNEGSKA (reference sequence). CDR3 sequence (DNA): TGCAGTGCGATAACACAGGGGAAAGAGACCCAGTACTTC. This gives the protein CSAITQGKETQYF.

The table lists this clonotype with many counts. The V and J genes are TRBV20-1 and TRBJ2-5; possibly TRBD1 or TRBD2 for D (5 bases each). The CDR3 spans 13 residues. The V and J ends lost 2 bases and 3 bases respectively, with 10 bases between them. Looked up from germline, CDR1 is DFQATT and CDR2 is SNEGSKA (reference sequence). Written as DNA, the CDR3 is TGCAGTGCTAGAAGGGACCGAGAAGAGACCCAGTACTTC. Its protein product is CSARRDREETQYF.

This clonotype was recorded many times. The CDR3 here is CASSGYRGEPQHF. The CDR3 nucleotides read TGTGCCAGCAGTGGATACAGGGGAGAGCCCCAGCATTTT. V is TRBV6-1 and J is TRBJ1-5; 7 nucleotides agree with TRBD1. The junction had 5 bases not matched to a gene; V was cut back by 4 bases and J by 8 bases. This CDR3 contains 13 residues. Looked up from germline, CDR1 is MNHNS and CDR2 is SASEGT.

In its sample, this clonotype was seen many times. The chain couples TRBV27 to TRBJ1-5; 7 bases map to TRBD1. The CDR3 covers 15 residues. With 6 bases clipped from V and 1 base from J, the junction kept 6 bases outside the gene matches. CDR1 and CDR2 (germline): MNHEY, SMNVEV (reference sequence). In DNA, the CDR3 is TGTGCCAGCAGCTCCCCGGGACAGAGCAATCAGCCCCAGCATTTT. Translating gives CASSSPGQSNQPQHF.

CDR3 in amino acids: CASSSVDRGEQYF. Here the CDR3 DNA reads TGTGCCAGCAGCTCAGTGGACAGGGGAGAGCAGTACTTC. This chain links TRBV7-9 with TRBJ2-7; TRBD1 matches at 9 bases. V lost 4 bases to trimming and J lost 7 bases; unmatched junction nucleotides: 5. This CDR3 comprises 13 residues. Per the germline V gene, CDR1 is SEHNR and CDR2 is FQNEAQ (reference sequence).

This clonotype was detected ten times or more. V usage is TRBV24-1 and J usage is TRBJ2-5, with a tentative D call TRBD2 (7 bases). The CDR3 covers 17 residues. The V end lost 2 bases, the J end lost 1 base, and 16 bases lay between the germline ends. Germline V CDR1 and CDR2: KGHDR, SFDVKD. CDR3 sequence reads: CATSDWGGDRPQETQYF. The CDR3, as DNA: TGTGCCACCAGTGATTGGGGGGGCGACAGGCCCCAAGAGACCCAGTACTTC.

This clonotype has a count of ten or more. This chain connects TRBV5-4 to TRBJ2-2, with D unresolved. Deletions cut 8 bases from V and 6 bases from J, with 11 bases between. CDR3 length equals 12 residues. Germline-derived CDR1 and CDR2 are SGHNT and YYREEE (reference sequence). DNA for the CDR3: TGTGCCAGTACGACCTTGTCCGGGGAGCTGTTTTTT. Protein sequence: CASTTLSGELFF.

The V and J genes are TRBV5-1 and TRBJ2-1, with TRBD1 matching 7 bases. Germline V gene lookup returns CDR1 SGHRS and CDR2 YFSETQ. The CDR3 consists of 16 residues. J gave up 0 bases and V 4 bases, and 7 bases lay outside the gene matches. CDR3 in amino acids: CASSETGEYSYNEQFF. CDR3 nucleotide sequence: TGCGCCAGCAGCGAAACAGGGGAATACTCCTACAATGAGCAGTTCTTC.

CDR3 in amino acids: CASSLDEGPGYTF. CDR3 DNA: TGTGCCAGCAGCTTGGATGAGGGGCCAGGCTACACCTTC. The chain employs TRBV7-9 and TRBJ1-2; a possible D gene is TRBD1 (5 bases). The CDR3 covers 13 residues. The V and J ends lost 3 bases and 8 bases respectively, with 13 bases between them. Germline lookup yields CDR1 SEHNR and CDR2 FQNEAQ (reference sequence).